This TCR beta chain stems from a study of blood T cell repertoires in COVID-19 (dated by TCRdb to 2019 to 2021). Regarding the complete study: Samples from collaborators originated in the United States, Italy and Spain and spanned both the acute and convalescent phases of COVID-19. The material from the prospective study consisted of cDNA or gDNA derived from T cells, B-cell-depleted T cells, or PBMCs. A freely available public database, intended as a resource for researchers studying the immune response to SARS-CoV-2, is where the repertoires were released. The dataset comprised deeply sampled blood TCRbeta repertoires from subjects exposed to, actively infected with, or recovered from COVID-19. Samples were obtained from the ongoing ImmuneRACE study (first 160 participants) and from about 1,300 subjects provided by 6 global collaborators. A de-identified subject ID, COVID-19 status, age in years and sex were almost always included in the sample metadata. Where available, HLA class I and class II types were taken from metadata supplied by the sample provider and were not determined by assay-based typing.

V trim: 4 bases; J trim: 0 bases; unmatched bases: 16. Sequences SGHRS (CDR1) and YFSETQ (CDR2) are obtained from the germline V gene. Inclusive of the bounding cysteine and phenylalanine, the CDR3 is 18 residues long. Just the 54-base CDR3 DNA is kept, in frame starting at base 1. One collaborating source in Seattle enrolled patients while the patients were actively infected and followed the patients over time throughout the course of disease. The collaborating institutions used their own protocols to collect whole blood in K2EDTA tubes. For TCRbeta analysis, collaborators shipped samples as frozen whole blood, isolated PBMCs, or DNA extracted from either of those sample types. A remark on this clone: This receptor's antigen is unknown. Base quality data are lacking; no much larger clone is found one base away.

TCRbeta CDR3 regions were amplified from genomic DNA by means of the immunoSEQ Assay, a bias-controlled multiplex PCR. The paper's data handling went like this. The number of nucleated cells in each sample was estimated by amplification of reference gene primers within the assay. To quantify the absolute abundance of each unique TCRbeta CDR3 rearrangement, sequence reads were collapsed and filtered. Productive Simpson clonality was computed per sample as the square root of Simpson's diversity index over productive rearrangements. TCRdb took over this immuneACCESS table, retaining in-frame rearrangements with V and J assigned. Such tables are incomplete; in checked studies, under half of the missing clones stem from an unresolved V gene, and the remainder is unexplained. V and J calls and clone size are given by that table; D and trimming were obtained from the DNA. Present in this sample are 150,000 to 200,000 clones, roughly 77% of which were seen just once. The ten most abundant clones make up around 5.4% of the sample.

The investigation overall reported the following: The quantity of clinical and demographic metadata differed by source and by participant and was supplied without curation.

What was sequenced was peripheral blood. This sequence originates from a woman aged 40 to 50 with COVID-19, enrolled during active disease. The chain employs TRBV5-1 and TRBJ2-7; a stretch of 7 junction bases matches TRBD1. The CDR3 is CASSLSSRTGVRSYEQYF. The nucleotide sequence reads as follows: TGCGCCAGCAGCCTCTCCTCTCGGACAGGAGTACGCTCCTACGAGCAGTACTTC.